This is a list of T cell receptor beta chains from one sample in a study of beta chain features in type 1 diabetes. This table comes from immunoSEQ multiplex PCR, and its TCRdb copy is limited to in-frame clones, with some not included. The data show 450,000 to 550,000 clones, 30% seen once. The sample comprised naive CD4+ T cells from blood. The receptors were gathered from a young man in good health. Each CDR3 is given with its conserved first and last residue. The D gene is left open where the match is weak. Some rows mark clone size as missing; the rest say once, few, many or name a class of expanded clone.

j_gene: TRBJ2-7
len: 14
d_gene: TRBD1
v_gene: TRBV10-3
abundance: few
CDR3aa: CAISSPGQDYEQYF
CDR3nt: TGTGCCATCAGTTCGCCGGGACAGGACTACGAGCAGTACTTC

j_gene: TRBJ1-1
len: 14
d_gene: NA
v_gene: TRBV5-4
abundance: few
CDR3aa: CASSLAQRNTEAFF
CDR3nt: TGTGCCAGCAGCTTGGCCCAGCGAAACACTGAAGCTTTCTTT

j_gene: TRBJ1-1
len: 12
d_gene: NA
v_gene: TRBV2
abundance: NA
CDR3aa: CASSAGGIQAFF
CDR3nt: TGTGCCAGCAGTGCGGGGGGGATTCAAGCTTTCTTT

j_gene: TRBJ2-3
len: 11
d_gene: NA
v_gene: TRBV10-3
abundance: NA
CDR3aa: CAISAEVTQYF
CDR3nt: TGTGCCATCAGTGCCGAGGTTACGCAGTATTTT

j_gene: TRBJ1-1
len: 13
d_gene: NA
v_gene: TRBV18
abundance: NA
CDR3aa: CASSQHENTEAFF
CDR3nt: TGTGCCAGCTCACAACATGAGAACACTGAAGCTTTCTTT

j_gene: TRBJ2-1
len: 14
d_gene: TRBD2
v_gene: TRBV7-9
abundance: few
CDR3aa: CASSARLATNEQFF
CDR3nt: TGTGCCAGCAGCGCTCGACTAGCCACCAATGAGCAGTTCTTC

j_gene: TRBJ1-2
len: 15
d_gene: TRBD1
v_gene: TRBV7-2
abundance: NA
CDR3aa: CASSFTGGSPYGYTF
CDR3nt: TGTGCCAGCAGCTTCACAGGGGGTTCACCCTATGGCTACACCTTC

j_gene: TRBJ1-4
len: 17
d_gene: NA
v_gene: TRBV30
abundance: NA
CDR3aa: CAWSQGVGGRFNEKLFF
CDR3nt: TGTGCCTGGAGTCAAGGAGTGGGGGGGAGATTTAATGAAAAACTGTTTTTT

j_gene: TRBJ2-1
len: 16
d_gene: NA
v_gene: TRBV11-2
abundance: NA
CDR3aa: CASSLDPPTTNNEQFF
CDR3nt: TGTGCCAGCAGCTTAGATCCCCCGACTACCAACAATGAGCAGTTCTTC

j_gene: TRBJ2-1
len: 13
d_gene: NA
v_gene: TRBV6-5
abundance: NA
CDR3aa: CASTTGPYNEQFF
CDR3nt: TGTGCCAGCACCACAGGGCCCTACAATGAGCAGTTCTTC

j_gene: TRBJ2-3
len: 17
d_gene: TRBD2
v_gene: TRBV10-3
abundance: NA
CDR3aa: CAISESRLAGAADTQYF
CDR3nt: TGTGCCATCAGTGAGTCGAGACTAGCGGGAGCAGCAGATACGCAGTATTTT

j_gene: TRBJ1-1
len: 14
d_gene: NA
v_gene: TRBV2
abundance: NA
CDR3aa: CASRREDVNTEAFF
CDR3nt: TGTGCCAGCAGGCGGGAGGACGTCAACACTGAAGCTTTCTTT

j_gene: TRBJ2-1
len: 15
d_gene: NA
v_gene: TRBV19
abundance: few
CDR3aa: CASSPQAGQNNEQFF
CDR3nt: TGTGCCAGTAGTCCGCAGGCGGGACAGAACAATGAGCAGTTCTTC

j_gene: TRBJ2-7
len: 14
d_gene: TRBD2
v_gene: TRBV29-1
abundance: few
CDR3aa: CSVKTLAGVDEQYF
CDR3nt: TGCAGCGTTAAGACCCTAGCGGGAGTTGACGAGCAGTACTTC

j_gene: TRBJ2-7
len: 18
d_gene: TRBD2
v_gene: TRBV5-4
abundance: NA
CDR3aa: CASSLGQGISGRSYEQYF
CDR3nt: TGTGCCAGCAGCTTGGGACAGGGCATTAGCGGGAGGTCCTACGAGCAGTACTTC

j_gene: TRBJ2-2
len: 15
d_gene: NA
v_gene: TRBV30
abundance: NA
CDR3aa: CAWSGARGNTGELFF
CDR3nt: TGTGCCTGGAGTGGAGCTCGAGGGAACACCGGGGAGCTGTTTTTT

j_gene: TRBJ2-7
len: 13
d_gene: NA
v_gene: TRBV29-1
abundance: NA
CDR3aa: CSVTGTGGYEQYF
CDR3nt: TGCAGCGTCACCGGGACTGGAGGCTACGAGCAGTACTTC

j_gene: TRBJ2-1
len: 14
d_gene: TRBD2
v_gene: TRBV6-5
abundance: NA
CDR3aa: CASKRQRGTNEQFF
CDR3nt: TGTGCCAGCAAACGACAGCGGGGGACCAATGAGCAGTTCTTC

j_gene: TRBJ1-1
len: 13
d_gene: NA
v_gene: TRBV30
abundance: NA
CDR3aa: CAWISRRKFEAFF
CDR3nt: TGTGCCTGGATTTCAAGACGGAAATTTGAAGCTTTCTTT

j_gene: TRBJ2-3
len: 17
d_gene: NA
v_gene: TRBV7-2
abundance: NA
CDR3aa: CASSSRLEVLGPDTQYF
CDR3nt: TGTGCCAGCAGCTCCCGGTTGGAGGTCCTCGGTCCAGATACGCAGTATTTT

j_gene: TRBJ2-1
len: 15
d_gene: TRBD2
v_gene: TRBV4-1
abundance: NA
CDR3aa: CASSQLGLGGDEQFF
CDR3nt: TGCGCCAGCAGCCAATTAGGACTAGGTGGCGATGAGCAGTTCTTC